The 10 T cell receptor beta chains presented below share a single source sample, sequenced in a study of blood T cells in healthy people across ages. Together with a sample-barcoded 5' primer, a J-beta primer mix was included in a second PCR lasting about 7 to 12 cycles. TCRdb re-called the 5' RACE reads with MiXCR, one entry per CDR3 protein. The sample has some 700,000 distinct CDR3 sequences; around 40% are singletons. Material for sequencing was blood. These TCRs come from a woman aged 55-70 years in good health.

This clonotype was seen only a few times. V usage is TRBV6-1 and J usage is TRBJ2-1; D not resolved. The V gene lost 7 bases and the J gene lost 4 bases, with 11 bases spanning the gap. This CDR3 comprises 13 residues. The germline V gene encodes CDR1 MNHNS and CDR2 SASEGT. CDR3 in DNA: TGTGCCAGCATGAGAATAGGTTACAATGAGCAGTTCTTC. Its protein product is CASMRIGYNEQFF.

J is TRBJ2-5 and V is TRBV15; 7 bases are shared with TRBD2. V trimming: 0 bases; J trimming: 2 bases; junction bases outside the gene matches: 6. Germline V CDR1 and CDR2: LNHNV, YYDKDF (reference sequence). This CDR3 comprises 16 residues. CDR3: CATSRDRLAVQETQYF. CDR3 in DNA: TGTGCCACCAGCAGAGATCGTCTAGCGGTTCAAGAGACCCAGTACTTC.

V usage is TRBV20-1 and J usage is TRBJ2-5; 11 bases are a match to TRBD1. TRBJ2-4 explains the end of the DNA better; the J call may be wrong. Germline CDR1 and CDR2: DFQATT and SNEGSKA (reference sequence). The length of the CDR3 is 11 residues. CDR3 in DNA: TGCAGTGCCGGGACAGGGGGCATTCAGTACTTC. It specifies CSAGTGGIQYF.

This clonotype was detected only a few times. The J gene is TRBJ2-1, the V gene TRBV27; D perhaps matches TRBD2 (6 bases). CDR3 length equals 12 residues. Germline CDR1 MNHEY, CDR2 SMNVEV (reference sequence). V was clipped by 7 bases and J by 7 bases, with 11 bases between them. The CDR3 DNA is TGTGCCAGCAAATTTGGGGGGAATGAGCAGTTCTTC. This encodes CASKFGGNEQFF.

J is TRBJ2-3 and V is TRBV4-3; D ambiguous. V dropped 1 base and J dropped 2 bases, with 4 bases sitting between them. The germline V gene encodes CDR1 LGHNA and CDR2 YSLEER. CDR3 length: 13 amino acids. The CDR3, as DNA: TGCGCCAGCAGCCAAGTACACACAGATACGCAGTATTTT. As protein: CASSQVHTDTQYF.

The chain recombines TRBV7-2 with TRBJ2-5; D tentatively reads TRBD1 or TRBD2 (5 bases each). Germline CDR1 and CDR2: SGHTA and FQGNSA. V lost 5 bases and J 5 bases, leaving 18 bases between the germline ends. The CDR3 runs 15 residues. The DNA for the CDR3 is TGTGCCAGCAGCGAAGTCGGGGCTAGCTGGGAGACCCAGTACTTC. This gives the protein CASSEVGASWETQYF.

In regard to this clonotype: A much larger clone differs from this one at a single base, so this may be a read error. The rearrangement joins TRBV6-5 to TRBJ2-7; 9 positions match TRBD1. With 2 bases clipped from V and 1 base from J, the junction kept 3 bases outside the gene matches. From germline, CDR1 is MNHEY and CDR2 SVGAGI. The CDR3 is 15 residues long. The CDR3 DNA sequence: TGTGCCAGCAGTTACCCGACAGGGGGGTCCTACGAGCAGTACTTC. Translation gives CASSYPTGGSYEQYF.

This clonotype was seen ten or more times. This chain joins TRBV6-1 and TRBJ2-6; weak D call: TRBD2 (6 bases). Per germline, CDR1 MNHNS and CDR2 SASEGT. This CDR3 region has 19 residues. V was shortened by 7 bases and J by 1 base, with 23 bases between the two germline ends. As DNA, the CDR3 is TGTGCCAGCACTCGCGGGGTGGGGAATTCCTTTTCTGGGGCCAACGTCCTGACTTTC. Translated: CASTRGVGNSFSGANVLTF.

The chain links TRBV6-2 or TRBV6-3 to TRBJ2-7, with D possibly being TRBD2 (5 bases). The CDR3 extends over 16 amino acids. Germline V gene sequence: CDR1 MNHEY, CDR2 SVGEGT. Trimming shortened V by 0 bases and J by 3 bases, and 15 bases separated the two germline ends. Here the CDR3 reads CASSYSRGAEVYEQYF. As DNA, the CDR3 is TGTGCCAGCAGTTACTCCCGAGGAGCGGAGGTCTACGAGCAGTACTTC.

About this clonotype itself: A much larger clone differs from this one at a single base, so this may be a read error. This rearrangement joins TRBV29-1 to TRBJ2-3, with 13 positions matching TRBD2. The CDR3 spans 14 residues. Trimming removed 7 bases from V and 8 bases from J; junction bases left unmatched: 9. The germline V gene encodes CDR1 SQVTM and CDR2 ANQGSEA. The CDR3 protein is CSAGLAGVGGTQYF. The DNA for the CDR3 is TGCAGCGCCGGACTAGCGGGGGTTGGAGGTACGCAGTATTTT.